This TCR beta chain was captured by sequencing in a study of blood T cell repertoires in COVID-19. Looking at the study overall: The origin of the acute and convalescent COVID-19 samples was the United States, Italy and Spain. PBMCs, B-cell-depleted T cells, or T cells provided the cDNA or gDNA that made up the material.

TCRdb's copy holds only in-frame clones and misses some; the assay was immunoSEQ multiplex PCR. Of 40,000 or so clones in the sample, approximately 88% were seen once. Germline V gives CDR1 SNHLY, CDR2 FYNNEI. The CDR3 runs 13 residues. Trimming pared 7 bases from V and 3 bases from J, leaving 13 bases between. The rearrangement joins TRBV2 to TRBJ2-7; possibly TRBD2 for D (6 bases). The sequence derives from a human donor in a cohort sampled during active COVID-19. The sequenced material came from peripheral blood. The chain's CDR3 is CASTRDSGYEQYF. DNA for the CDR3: TGTGCCAGCACCCGGGACTCAGGCTACGAGCAGTACTTC.